These T cell receptor beta chains were read from a single sample in a study of blood T cell repertoires in COVID-19. Sequencing used immunoSEQ multiplex PCR; TCRdb keeps in-frame clones, though not all of them. The sample lists under 250,000 clones; roughly 80% were seen once. Material for sequencing was peripheral blood. All receptors derive from a woman aged 55-69 years who had recovered from COVID-19. CDR3s include the opening cysteine and the closing phenylalanine or tryptophan. The D gene is left open where the match is weak. Expanded clones get a size class; other rows say once, few or many, or leave the size out.

>NA|NA|TRBV30|TRBJ1-5
CAWTQGLDSNQPQHF
TGTGCCTGGACCCAGGGATTAGATAGCAATCAGCCCCAGCATTTT
>NA|TRBD1|TRBV2|TRBJ1-1
CATAGQANTEAFF
TGTGCCACCGCGGGACAGGCGAACACTGAAGCTTTCTTT
>NA|TRBD2|TRBV7-9|TRBJ2-3
CASSRLAGGYTDTQYF
TGTGCCAGCAGCAGACTTGCGGGGGGTTACACAGATACGCAGTATTTT
>NA|NA|TRBV6-5|TRBJ2-2
CASSKEGVNTGELFF
TGTGCCAGCTCTAAGGAAGGGGTGAACACCGGGGAGCTGTTTTTT
>NA|NA|TRBV5-1|TRBJ2-5
CASSMGGTQETQYF
TGCGCCAGCAGTATGGGGGGAACTCAAGAGACCCAGTACTTC
>NA|NA|TRBV19|TRBJ2-7
CASSLGQTYEQYF
TGTGCCAGTAGCCTCGGACAGACCTACGAGCAGTACTTC
>once|NA|TRBV7-3|TRBJ2-3
CASSPITDTQYF
TGTGCCAGCAGCCCAATCACAGATACGCAGTATTTT
>NA|NA|TRBV27|TRBJ2-3
CASSFQGYTQYF
TGTGCCAGCAGTTTTCAGGGATATACGCAGTATTTT
>NA|NA|TRBV6-5|TRBJ1-3
CASSYSADSGNTIYF
TGTGCCAGCAGTTACTCGGCGGACTCTGGAAACACCATATATTTT
>NA|NA|TRBV12-5|TRBJ1-5
CASANRVWGYSNQPQHF
TGTGCTAGTGCCAACAGGGTATGGGGATATAGCAATCAGCCCCAGCATTTT
>NA|NA|TRBV29-1|TRBJ1-6
CSARDTNSPLHF
TGCAGCGCCCGGGACACTAATTCACCCCTCCACTTT
>NA|NA|TRBV5-1|TRBJ1-1
CASSLGGVNTEAFF
TGCGCCAGCAGCTTGGGGGGAGTAAACACTGAAGCTTTCTTT
>NA|TRBD2|TRBV3-1/TRBV3-2|TRBJ2-3
CASSQDGGAGDTQYF
TGTGCCAGCAGCCAAGACGGGGGGGCAGGTGATACGCAGTATTTT
>many|NA|TRBV7-9|TRBJ2-1
CASSLGAGLVRNEQFF
TGTGCCAGCAGCTTAGGGGCAGGGCTGGTTAGAAATGAGCAGTTCTTC
>NA|TRBD2|TRBV3-1/TRBV3-2|TRBJ2-5
CASSHGGGAGRETQYF
TGTGCCAGCAGCCACGGCGGGGGGGCCGGTAGAGAGACCCAGTACTTC
>NA|TRBD2|TRBV15|TRBJ2-1
CATSRDRLAGGQEQFF
TGTGCCACCAGCAGAGATCGTCTAGCGGGGGGGCAGGAGCAGTTCTTC
>NA|NA|TRBV6-6|TRBJ1-3
CASSPTRRRLNTIYF
TGTGCCAGCAGTCCCACCAGACGCAGGCTGAACACCATATATTTT
>once|TRBD2|TRBV11-2|TRBJ2-7
CASSPGLAGVYEQYF
TGTGCCAGCAGCCCAGGACTAGCGGGGGTCTACGAGCAGTACTTC
>NA|NA|TRBV6-5|TRBJ1-1
CASSSARGGEAFF
TGTGCCAGCAGTTCAGCGAGGGGGGGGGAAGCTTTCTTT
>NA|NA|TRBV12-3/TRBV12-4|TRBJ2-3
CASSLQGPDTQYF
TGTGCCAGCAGTTTACAGGGCCCAGATACGCAGTATTTT
>NA|NA|TRBV30|TRBJ1-1
CAWSPGQNTEAFF
TGTGCCTGGAGTCCGGGACAGAACACTGAAGCTTTCTTT
>NA|NA|TRBV11-2|TRBJ1-1
CASSPRGGYTEAFF
TGTGCCAGCAGCCCGAGGGGGGGATACACTGAAGCTTTCTTT
>NA|TRBD2|TRBV3-1/TRBV3-2|TRBJ2-5
CASSLPGGETQYF
TGTGCCAGCAGTTTACCGGGGGGAGAGACCCAGTACTTC
>few|TRBD2|TRBV7-9|TRBJ2-5
CASSYQHRTSGAVTQYF
TGTGCCAGCAGCTACCAACACCGGACTAGCGGGGCCGTGACCCAGTACTTC
>NA|NA|TRBV29-1|TRBJ2-7
CSADSLTGQTYEQYF
TGCAGCGCTGATAGCCTTACAGGGCAAACCTACGAGCAGTACTTC
>NA|TRBD2|TRBV19|TRBJ2-5
CASSIGTSGPQETQYF
TGTGCCAGTAGTATAGGTACTAGCGGGCCACAAGAGACCCAGTACTTC
>NA|TRBD1|TRBV4-1|TRBJ2-3
CASSQSGRGYRDTQYF
TGCGCCAGCAGCCAGAGCGGCAGGGGGTACAGGGATACGCAGTATTTT
>NA|TRBD1|TRBV5-1|TRBJ2-3
CASSSDRLDTQYF
TGCGCCAGCAGTTCGGACAGGCTCGATACGCAGTATTTT
>NA|NA|TRBV19|TRBJ1-5
CASSYQGNQPQHF
TGTGCCAGTAGTTACCAGGGAAATCAGCCCCAGCATTTT